These 29 T cell receptor beta chains came from one sample sequenced in a study of regulatory T cells in long-lasting Graves disease. Through Arm-PCR of CDR3 regions and iRepertoire HTBI primers, TCR beta libraries were built. TCRdb reprocessed the multiplex PCR reads with MiXCR, giving one entry per CDR3 protein. The sample has 560,000 or so distinct CDR3 sequences, about 15% seen once; the top ten hold more than 10%. Regarding time point: newly diagnosed GD, antithyroid drugs for less than 3 months. Scientists built the TCR library using RNA that was extracted from PBMCs. A further study also used this sample, focusing on T cells in Graves' hyperthyroidism and ophthalmopathy.

This specimen was peripheral blood mononuclear cells (PBMCs), taken at new diagnosis, from a patient treated with antithyroid drugs. The receptors stem from a man aged 18 to 30 with Graves disease.

This clonotype came up a few times. The chain employs TRBV20-1 and TRBJ1-1; 10 nucleotides match TRBD1. The CDR3 is made up of 14 amino acids. Germline V gene lookup returns CDR1 DFQATT and CDR2 SNEGSKA (reference sequence). After removal of 3 bases from V and 5 bases from J, the junction contained 6 bases not matched to a gene. CDR3 sequence reads: CSASRQGAGTEAFF. The CDR3 coding sequence is TGCAGTGCTAGCCGACAGGGGGCCGGGACTGAAGCTTTCTTT.

The sample holds a few counts of this clonotype. This sequence joins TRBV28 and TRBJ2-5, with TRBD1 matching over 10 bases. Germline values: CDR1 MDHEN, CDR2 SYDVKM. The ends lost 3 bases at V and 9 bases at J; junction bases unmatched: 7. The CDR3 covers 14 residues. The CDR3 region is CASSLWDRGEAQYF. CDR3 DNA sequence: TGTGCCAGCAGTTTGTGGGACAGGGGCGAGGCCCAGTACTTC.

This clonotype has at least ten counts. The chain joins TRBV10-3 to TRBJ2-5, with D uncertain. Germline assignment: CDR1 ENHRY and CDR2 SYGVKD. There are 13 residues in the CDR3. The ends were cut back, 5 bases at V and 5 bases at J, with 12 bases in the middle. CDR3 amino acids: CAISRNSLETQYF. The CDR3 DNA reads TGTGCCATCAGTCGTAATAGCTTGGAGACCCAGTACTTC.

This clonotype occurred many times. The chain employs TRBV20-1 and TRBJ2-3, with 11 bases identical to TRBD1. V lost 2 bases to trimming and J lost 5 bases; unmatched junction nucleotides: 9. CDR3 length: 16 amino acids. The germline gives CDR1 DFQATT, CDR2 SNEGSKA (reference sequence). The CDR3: CSARRGQGDSGDTQYF. The CDR3 DNA reads TGCAGTGCTAGACGGGGACAGGGGGACAGTGGAGATACGCAGTATTTT.

The table lists this clonotype with many counts. CDR3: CASSPGHDSYNEQFF. CDR3 coding DNA: TGTGCCAGCAGCCCTGGACACGACTCCTACAATGAGCAGTTCTTC. V and J are TRBV12-3 or TRBV12-4 and TRBJ2-1; a weak D match, TRBD1 (5 bases). Trimming took 6 bases from V and 0 from J, leaving 12 bases between them. This CDR3 contains 15 residues.

Comments on this clonotype: Just one base apart from a much larger clone, this may be a read error. The V gene is TRBV7-9, the J gene TRBJ1-6; D unresolved. V was clipped by 1 base and J by 8 bases, with 12 bases between them. This CDR3 is built from 15 residues. Per the germline V gene, CDR1 is SEHNR and CDR2 is FQNEAQ (reference sequence). The CDR3 sequence is CASSLGSQSDSPLHF. The CDR3 DNA reads TGTGCCAGCAGCTTAGGATCCCAGAGTGATTCACCCCTCCACTTT.

In this sample, this clonotype turned up many times. J is TRBJ2-5 and V is TRBV27; 9 nucleotides agree with TRBD1. Trimming cost V 4 bases and J 9 bases; bases outside gene matches: 12. Germline lookup yields CDR1 MNHEY and CDR2 SMNVEV (reference sequence). CDR3 length: 15 amino acids. CDR3 loop: CASSSQTGGGSAQYF. CDR3 in DNA: TGTGCCAGCAGTTCCCAGACAGGGGGGGGTTCGGCCCAGTACTTC.

This clonotype was recorded at least ten times. The chain joins TRBV27 to TRBJ1-4; 8 bases are shared with TRBD1. The germline V gene encodes CDR1 MNHEY and CDR2 SMNVEV (reference sequence). This CDR3 is 15 amino acids long. The trim removed 4 bases at V and 4 bases at J, leaving 5 bases unmatched. The CDR3 DNA follows: TGTGCCAGCAGTTCCGGACAGGGTGGTAATGAAAAACTGTTTTTT. Translating it yields CASSSGQGGNEKLFF. The complete variable domain, with remaining parts taken from reference TRBV27 and TRBJ1-4, reads EAQVTQNPRYLITVTGKKLTVTCSQNMNHEYMSWYRQDPGLGLRQIYYSMNVEVTDKGDVPEGYKVSRKEKRNFPLILESPSPNQTSLYFCASSSGQGGNEKLFFGSGTQLSVL.

Only a few counts were recorded for this clonotype. The chain uses TRBV9 and TRBJ2-1, with 7 bases aligning to TRBD2. This CDR3 is built from 16 residues. The V gene end was trimmed by 3 bases and the J gene end by 8 bases; junction bases not matched to a gene: 14. Looked up from germline, CDR1 is SGDLS and CDR2 is YYNGEE. CDR3 amino acids: CASSGMAGDGFDEQFF. The CDR3 DNA reads TGTGCCAGCAGCGGAATGGCGGGAGACGGTTTTGATGAGCAGTTCTTC.

This clonotype has a handful of counts. This CDR3 reads CASSQYDRAGNEQFF. CDR3 bases: TGCGCCAGCAGCCAATATGACAGGGCGGGCAATGAGCAGTTCTTC. The V call is TRBV4-1, the J call TRBJ2-1, with 7 bases identical to TRBD1. CDR3 length equals 15 residues. CDR1 and CDR2 (germline): MGHRA, YSYEKL. V dropped 2 bases and J dropped 6; count of bases not matched to a gene: 7.

This clonotype occurred a few times. Since a much larger clone is just one base distant, this may be a read error. The chain links TRBV27 to TRBJ1-1; tentatively, D is TRBD1 (6 bases). The V end lost 2 bases, the J end lost 1 base, and 8 bases lay between the germline ends. Germline V gives CDR1 MNHEY, CDR2 SMNVEV (reference sequence). The CDR3 has 14 residues. The CDR3 loop reads CASSLGDKNTEAFF. In DNA, the CDR3 is TGTGCCAGCAGTTTAGGGGACAAGAACACTGAAGCTTTCTTT.

This clonotype has a count of ten or more. The chain recombines TRBV12-3 or TRBV12-4 with TRBJ2-1, with 11 nucleotides matching TRBD2. The CDR3 is made up of 14 amino acids. J gave up 3 bases and V 7 bases, and 2 bases lay outside the gene matches. In nucleotides, the CDR3 is TGTGCCAGCATTACTAGCGGGAGCTACAATGAGCAGTTCTTC. Amino acid sequence: CASITSGSYNEQFF.

The rearrangement joins TRBV5-1 to TRBJ2-2; D remains ambiguous. Germline values: CDR1 SGHRS, CDR2 YFSETQ. This CDR3 region has 16 residues. V gave up 1 base and J gave up 6 bases, with 16 bases separating them. DNA of the CDR3: TGCGCCAGCAGCTTGCGGGCCGGAGAACAATCCGGGGAGCTGTTTTTT. Translation gives CASSLRAGEQSGELFF.

The CDR3 loop is CASSGIGDSYEQYF. The CDR3 bases are TGTGCCAGCAGTGGAATTGGCGACTCCTACGAGCAGTACTTC. The V and J genes are TRBV27 and TRBJ2-7; D remains unclear. V was clipped by 5 bases and J by 0 bases, with 11 bases between them. Germline lookup yields CDR1 MNHEY and CDR2 SMNVEV (reference sequence). CDR3 length equals 14 residues.

This clonotype has just a few counts. The CDR3 nucleotides read TGTGCCAGCAGCAGGGACACGGGTGGGGCCAACGTCCTGACTTTC. It yields the protein CASSRDTGGANVLTF. The chain employs TRBV6-1 and TRBJ2-6; D is possibly TRBD1 (6 bases). V dropped 6 bases and J dropped 3 bases, with 12 bases sitting between them. Germline assignment: CDR1 MNHNS and CDR2 SASEGT. The CDR3 is 15 amino acids.

This clonotype occurred many times. This chain connects TRBV27 to TRBJ2-2; 8 nucleotides match TRBD1. This CDR3 comprises 16 residues. Germline lookup yields CDR1 MNHEY and CDR2 SMNVEV (reference sequence). Losses at the gene ends were 5 bases for V and 1 base for J; bases not matched to a gene: 6. This chain's CDR3 is CASSLYRGVNTGELFF. The DNA of the CDR3 is TGTGCCAGCAGTCTCTACAGGGGGGTGAACACCGGGGAGCTGTTTTTT.

This chain connects TRBV7-9 to TRBJ1-4; no definite D call. Germline V lookup: CDR1 SEHNR, CDR2 FQNEAQ (reference sequence). This CDR3 comprises 13 residues. With 5 bases removed from V and 12 bases from J, the gap between germline ends came to 16 bases. CDR3 nucleotide sequence: TGTGCCAGCAGCCACCTCCTGGGCCCAGAACTGTTTTTT. Amino acids: CASSHLLGPELFF. Filled out from reference TRBV7-9 and TRBJ1-4, the complete variable domain reads DTGVSQNPRHKITKRGQNVTFRCDPISEHNRLYWYRQTLGQGPEFLTYFQNEAQLEKSRLLSDRFSAERPKGSFSTLEIQRTEQGDSAMYLCASSHLLGPELFFGSGTQLSVL.

The J gene is TRBJ2-1, the V gene TRBV4-1; 8 bases are a match to TRBD2. The CDR3 is made up of 14 amino acids. Germline V gene sequence: CDR1 MGHRA, CDR2 YSYEKL. V lost 3 bases and J lost 9; bases outside the gene matches: 7. CDR3 bases: TGCGCCAGCAGCCACGAGCGGGAGCAAGCTGAGCAGTTCTTC. It encodes CASSHEREQAEQFF.

This clonotype was counted only a few times. The chain uses TRBV5-1 and TRBJ2-4; D remains ambiguous. CDR1 is SGHRS and CDR2 is YFSETQ in the germline V gene. The germline V and J ends were trimmed by 3 bases and 6 bases, with 10 bases remaining between them. The CDR3 sequence is 13 residues long. The chain's CDR3 is CASSSSTGNIQYF. CDR3 nucleotide sequence: TGCGCCAGCAGCTCCTCGACGGGAAACATTCAGTACTTC.

This clonotype was counted once. The J gene is TRBJ2-2, the V gene TRBV25-1, with D possibly matching TRBD1 (6 bases). Trimming took 2 bases from V and 8 from J, leaving 15 bases between them. Germline assignment: CDR1 MGHDK and CDR2 SYGVNS. The CDR3 extends over 15 amino acids. The CDR3 here is CASSERRTAFGELFF. CDR3 sequence (DNA): TGTGCCAGCAGTGAACGTAGGACAGCTTTTGGGGAGCTGTTTTTT.

V and J are TRBV24-1 and TRBJ1-5; 9 bases agree with TRBD1. Germline assignment: CDR1 KGHDR and CDR2 SFDVKD. The J segment lost 6 bases and the V segment lost 4 bases, leaving 9 bases of the junction unmatched. This CDR3 has 16 amino acids. The CDR3 nucleotides read TGTGCCACCAGTGAGAAGGACAGGGGTGCCGCTCAGCCCCAGCATTTT. As protein: CATSEKDRGAAQPQHF.

This clonotype was picked up many times. The chain has TRBV6-1 and TRBJ2-7; no reliable D call. V lost 6 bases to trimming and J lost 4 bases, with 16 bases between them. The germline V gene encodes CDR1 MNHNS and CDR2 SASEGT. This CDR3 contains 14 residues. CDR3 protein: CASSSRSGDYEQYF. The CDR3 DNA is TGTGCCAGCAGCTCCAGGAGTGGGGATTACGAGCAGTACTTC.

This clonotype was seen ten or more times. The V and J genes are TRBV15 and TRBJ1-1, with D possibly TRBD1 on 5 matching bases. Germline-derived CDR1 and CDR2 are LNHNV and YYDKDF (reference sequence). The CDR3 extends over 14 amino acids. V lost 0 bases and J 0 bases, leaving 5 bases between the germline ends. CDR3 DNA sequence: TGTGCCACCAGCAGAGACAGGGTGAACACTGAAGCTTTCTTT. Translated: CATSRDRVNTEAFF.

This clonotype was seen repeatedly, ten times or more. The chain recombines TRBV28 with TRBJ2-7; D remains ambiguous. CDR1 is MDHEN, CDR2 SYDVKM, per germline. Trimming pared 4 bases from V and 11 bases from J, leaving 15 bases between. The CDR3 runs 12 residues. Here the CDR3 DNA reads TGTGCCAGCAGTTCTGGGCGCCCGCCAGAGTACTTC. Residues: CASSSGRPPEYF.

This clonotype was seen more than once but under ten times. The J gene is TRBJ2-1, the V gene TRBV5-1; D gene ambiguous. Germline CDR1 SGHRS, CDR2 YFSETQ. The CDR3 extends over 12 amino acids. The V end was cut by 6 bases, the J end by 6 bases, with 10 bases between. The CDR3 nucleotides are TGCGCCAGCACAACCTCGGGCAATGAGCAGTTCTTC. Amino acid sequence: CASTTSGNEQFF.

The genes are TRBV6-1 and TRBJ2-1, with TRBD1 matching over 7 bases. Germline CDR1 and CDR2: MNHNS and SASEGT. CDR3 length equals 14 residues. With V trimmed by 6 bases and J by 5 bases, 7 bases remained unmatched. CDR3 protein: CASRSADRDNEQFF. The DNA of the CDR3 is TGTGCCAGCAGATCCGCCGACAGGGACAATGAGCAGTTCTTC.

This clonotype came up once. V and J are TRBV2 and TRBJ2-1; 11 positions match TRBD2. V gave up 6 bases and J gave up 7 bases; unmatched junction bases: 5. The CDR3 runs 14 residues. In germline, CDR1 is SNHLY, CDR2 FYNNEI. The DNA for the CDR3 is TGTGCCAGCAGACTAGCGGGAGTCGGGAATGAGCAGTTCTTC. Amino acid sequence: CASRLAGVGNEQFF.

The chain recombines TRBV18 with TRBJ2-3, with D hard to call. The V end was cut by 2 bases, the J end by 7 bases, with 22 bases between. Germline V gene sequence: CDR1 KGHSH, CDR2 LQKENI. This CDR3 has 17 residues. The CDR3 spells CASSPISTDLDRNTQYF. Written as DNA, the CDR3 is TGTGCCAGCTCACCAATTTCAACAGACCTTGATAGGAATACGCAGTATTTT. Drawing the rest from reference TRBV18 and TRBJ2-3, the complete variable domain is NAGVMQNPRHLVRRRGQEARLRCSPMKGHSHVYWYRQLPEEGLKFMVYLQKENIIDESGMPKERFSAEFPKEGPSILRIQQVVRGDSAAYFCASSPISTDLDRNTQYFGPGTRLTVL.

CDR3 in amino acids: CASSVEWNTGELFF. CDR3 DNA sequence: TGTGCCAGCAGCGTCGAATGGAACACCGGGGAGCTGTTTTTT. The chain carries TRBV11-3 and TRBJ2-2; no firm D call. Germline loops: CDR1 SGHNT, CDR2 YENEEA. Trimming pared 5 bases from V and 1 base from J, leaving 8 bases between. The CDR3 spans 14 residues.